This TCR beta chain was found in a study of blood T cell repertoires in COVID-19. Overall study context: COVID-19 samples, acute and convalescent, were from the United States, Italy and Spain. The cDNA or gDNA used as material had been derived from T cells, B-cell-depleted T cells, or PBMCs.

Between the trimmed V and J ends, which lost 3 bases and 8 bases, there was a span of 14 bases. The CDR3 extends over 15 amino acids. The V gene's germline CDR1 is MDHEN and CDR2 SYDVKM. Under the authors' procedure: Reference gene primers were amplified, and this amplification served to estimate nucleated cell counts. Measured with immunoSEQ multiplex PCR; TCRdb has only the in-frame clones, and not every one. D and trimming were read from the DNA, whereas the V and J calls and clone size are those reported in that table. Among 45,000 to 55,000 clones listed, around 87% were seen once. The receptor was derived from a man in his forties or fifties with active COVID-19. The chain couples TRBV28 to TRBJ1-6; D gene unclear. Sequencing was carried out using peripheral blood. CDR3 nucleotides: TGTGCCAGCAGTTTGGCCAGAAATGCTTATTCACCCCTCCACTTT. Amino acid sequence: CASSLARNAYSPLHF. Complete variable domain (other parts from reference TRBV28 and TRBJ1-6): DVKVTQSSRYLVKRTGEKVFLECVQDMDHENMFWYRQDPGLGLRLIYFSYDVKMKEKGDIPEGYSVSREKKERFSLILESASTNQTSMYLCASSLARNAYSPLHFGNGTRLTVT.